Given below is one T cell receptor beta chain in context. The antigen this receptor binds is unknown. The input lacks base qualities; no much larger clone sits a single base away. Each collaborating institution followed its own protocols to collect whole blood in K2EDTA tubes. For TCRbeta analysis, collaborator samples were shipped as frozen whole blood, as isolated PBMCs, or as DNA extracted from either sample type. These data come from a study of blood T cell repertoires in COVID-19 (dated by TCRdb to 2019 to 2021). Concerning the study at large: The collaborator samples originated in the United States, Italy and Spain and spanned the acute and convalescent phases of COVID-19. A freely available public database, intended as a resource for researchers studying the immune response to SARS-CoV-2, is where the repertoires were released. The dataset comprised deeply sampled blood TCRbeta repertoires from subjects exposed to, actively infected with, or recovered from COVID-19. Where HLA class I and class II types were available, the types were taken from metadata supplied by the sample provider, not from assay-based typing. The sample metadata nearly always contained a de-identified subject ID, COVID-19 status, age in years and sex. Samples were obtained from the ongoing ImmuneRACE study (first 160 participants) and from over 1,000 subjects provided by 6 global collaborators. The prospective study material was composed of cDNA or gDNA derived from T cells, B-cell-depleted T cells, or PBMCs. Broad study findings and their caveats: The amount of clinical and demographic metadata varied by source and participant and was provided uncurated.

V is clipped by 2 bases and J by 3 bases, and the sequence between their germline boundaries is 5 bases long. The germline V gene specifies MNHEY as CDR1 and SVGAGI as CDR2. The CDR3 holds 13 amino acids from the cysteine to the phenylalanine. The read is trimmed to its CDR3 DNA, 39 bases read in frame from base 1. The immunoSEQ Assay, a bias-controlled multiplex PCR, was used to amplify TCRbeta CDR3 regions from genomic DNA. For the original study's pipeline: Nucleated cell counts per sample were estimated from amplification of reference gene primers within the assay. Sequence reads were collapsed and filtered to measure the absolute abundance of every unique TCRbeta CDR3 rearrangement. For each sample, productive Simpson clonality was calculated by taking the square root of Simpson's diversity index across productive rearrangements. TCRdb provides this immuneACCESS table in a form limited to in-frame rearrangements. Some clones are lacking; in checked studies, under half of them reflect an unresolved V gene, and why the rest are absent is not known. V and J calls and clone size are given by that table; D and trimming were obtained from the DNA. This sample is represented by approximately 120,000 clones; around four fifths of them were singletons. The top ten constitute roughly 5.5% of the sample.

The chain employs TRBV6-5 and TRBJ2-1; the D segment cannot be called with confidence. The sequence came from a man aged 60 to 69 with acute or convalescent COVID-19. What was sequenced was peripheral blood. The DNA sequence reads TGTGCCAGCAGTTACGGCTTCTACAATGAGCAGTTCTTC. The encoded protein is CASSYGFYNEQFF.